This entry lists 28 T cell receptor beta chains sequenced from one sample in a study of T cell changes during pregnancy in multiple sclerosis. Sequencing used immunoSEQ multiplex PCR; TCRdb keeps in-frame clones, though not all of them. The repertoire holds about 57,000 clones, 75% to 95% seen once, with 3% to 4.5% in the top ten. The sample was peripheral blood, taken after pregnancy. These receptors originate from a female donor in good health, enrolled as a control in a pregnancy study.

For this clone: The junction shows a germline mismatch at one end, possibly a read error. J is TRBJ2-7 and V is TRBV7-7; 7 bases match TRBD1. The CDR3 consists of 15 residues. CDR1 and CDR2 from the germline V gene are SSHAT and FNYEAQ (reference sequence). In DNA form, the CDR3 reads TGTGCTAGCAGCTTAGAGACAGGGCCCCTTTACGAGCAGTACTTC. It specifies CASSLETGPLYEQYF.

The rearrangement uses TRBV27 and TRBJ2-1, with TRBD1 matching 7 bases. The CDR3 extends over 15 amino acids. Germline CDR1 and CDR2: MNHEY and SMNVEV (reference sequence). The V segment lost 7 bases and the J segment 5 bases; nucleotides outside the gene matches: 11. CDR3 in amino acids: CASNEIGTADNEQFF. The DNA for the CDR3 is TGTGCCAGCAACGAAATCGGGACAGCCGACAATGAGCAGTTCTTC.

This clone was recorded once. In DNA, the CDR3 is TGCGCCAGCAGCCAAGATCTGGGAGTGTCCGGGGAGCTGTTTTTT. This sequence encodes CASSQDLGVSGELFF. V is TRBV4-3 and J is TRBJ2-2; D may be TRBD2 (5 bases). Between the trimmed V and J ends, which lost 0 bases and 6 bases, there was a span of 11 bases. Germline V gene data show CDR1 as LGHNA and CDR2 as YSLEER. The CDR3 extends over 15 amino acids.

The chain employs TRBV7-2 and TRBJ1-2; D call uncertain. The CDR3 runs to 13 residues. Deletions cut 1 base from V and 2 bases from J, with 5 bases between. Per germline, CDR1 SGHTA and CDR2 FQGNSA. The CDR3: CASSLDKNYGYTF. The CDR3 nucleotides read TGTGCCAGCAGCTTAGACAAAAACTATGGCTACACCTTC.

This clone appeared once. V and J are TRBV5-1 and TRBJ1-2, with TRBD1 matching 9 bases. Germline assignment: CDR1 SGHRS and CDR2 YFSETQ. J lost 9 bases, V lost 3 bases, and 6 bases had no gene match. The CDR3 loop spans 13 amino acids. In DNA form, the CDR3 reads TGCGCCAGCAGCTCCCAAGGACAGGGGAGCTACACCTTC. It codes for CASSSQGQGSYTF.

The chain has TRBV18 and TRBJ2-7; TRBD1 aligns across 9 bases. This CDR3 has 15 amino acids. Germline CDR1 reads KGHSH; CDR2 reads LQKENI. V was clipped by 4 bases and J by 4 bases; unmatched bases: 8. The CDR3 loop is CASSLWTGENYEQYF. In nucleotides, the CDR3 is TGTGCCAGCTCACTGTGGACAGGGGAGAATTACGAGCAGTACTTC. Using reference TRBV18 and TRBJ2-7 for the parts outside the CDR3, the full variable domain is NAGVMQNPRHLVRRRGQEARLRCSPMKGHSHVYWYRQLPEEGLKFMVYLQKENIIDESGMPKERFSAEFPKEGPSILRIQQVVRGDSAAYFCASSLWTGENYEQYFGPGTRLTVT.

The chain recombines TRBV27 with TRBJ1-1; 10 nucleotides match TRBD1. Germline CDR1 MNHEY, CDR2 SMNVEV (reference sequence). With 5 bases clipped from V and 7 bases from J, the junction kept 4 bases outside the gene matches. CDR3 size: 13 residues. The CDR3 DNA reads TGTGCCAGCAGTCCCGGGACAGGGGATGAAGCTTTCTTT. This codes for CASSPGTGDEAFF.

The chain joins TRBV6-6 to TRBJ2-2; D remains unclear. The CDR3 covers 15 residues. Germline V gene lookup returns CDR1 MNHNY and CDR2 SVGAGI (reference sequence). The V end was cut by 1 base, the J end by 3 bases, with 9 bases between. This CDR3 reads CASSYFPSDTGELFF. The CDR3 DNA sequence: TGTGCCAGCAGTTACTTCCCGAGTGACACCGGGGAGCTGTTTTTT.

The V gene is TRBV11-2, the J gene TRBJ2-7, with 7 bases lining up with TRBD1. V shed 4 bases and J 5 bases; nucleotides not matched to a gene: 8. The CDR3 sequence is 14 residues long. Germline CDR1 reads SGHAT; CDR2 reads FQNNGV. The CDR3 bases are TGTGCCAGCAGCTGGTTCTGGGACAGAGACGAGCAGTACTTC. Translating it yields CASSWFWDRDEQYF.

The V gene is TRBV5-1, the J gene TRBJ1-4; D not resolved. CDR3 length: 15 amino acids. The V and J ends lost 4 bases and 3 bases respectively, with 13 bases between them. Per the germline V gene, CDR1 is SGHRS and CDR2 is YFSETQ. In DNA form, the CDR3 reads TGCGCCAGCAGCCCCCTCGGGAGGGCTAATGAAAAACTGTTTTTT. Amino acids: CASSPLGRANEKLFF.

This clone has only one observation. The CDR3 protein is CASSLTSNYGYTF. The CDR3 DNA reads TGTGCCAGCAGCCTTACATCAAACTATGGCTACACCTTC. The J gene is TRBJ1-2, the V gene TRBV28; D unclear. Trimming took off 6 bases at V and 2 bases at J, with 10 bases between the two ends. The germline V gene has CDR1 MDHEN and CDR2 SYDVKM. The CDR3 runs 13 residues.

The V and J genes are TRBV7-2 and TRBJ2-5, with 8 bases identical to TRBD2. Germline V gives CDR1 SGHTA, CDR2 FQGNSA. The length of the CDR3 is 14 residues. V dropped 6 bases and J dropped 2; count of bases not matched to a gene: 5. This chain's CDR3 is CASRIGLAQETQYF. DNA for the CDR3: TGTGCCAGCAGGATTGGACTAGCTCAAGAGACCCAGTACTTC. The full variable domain, in which reference TRBV7-2 and TRBJ2-5 provide the parts outside the CDR3, is GAGVSQSPSNKVTEKGKDVELRCDPISGHTALYWYRQSLGQGLEFLIYFQGNSAPDKSGLPSDRFSAERTGGSVSTLTIQRTQQEDSAVYLCASRIGLAQETQYFGPGTRLLVL.

The rearrangement uses TRBV11-2 and TRBJ1-4; no clear D gene. The germline gives CDR1 SGHAT, CDR2 FQNNGV. Deletions cut 3 bases from V and 8 bases from J, with 16 bases between. The CDR3 extends over 15 amino acids. The chain's CDR3 is CASSFRSESGEKLFF. In DNA, the CDR3 is TGTGCCAGCAGCTTCCGTAGCGAAAGTGGGGAAAAACTGTTTTTT.

The chain carries TRBV11-2 and TRBJ1-1; possible D gene TRBD1, 5 bases. Germline CDR1 SGHAT, CDR2 FQNNGV. Trimming removed 6 bases from V and 0 bases from J, with 8 bases in between. The length of the CDR3 is 13 residues. CDR3 protein: CASSTGLNTEAFF. CDR3 in DNA: TGTGCCAGCAGTACAGGTTTGAACACTGAAGCTTTCTTT.

The CDR3 reads CASSLPSTDGYTF. CDR3 sequence (DNA): TGTGCCAGCAGCTTACCTTCGACAGATGGCTACACCTTC. The genes are TRBV5-4 and TRBJ1-2, with a weak D call TRBD1 (5 bases). V was pared by 2 bases and J by 6 bases, with 11 bases between. Germline CDR1 is SGHNT and CDR2 is YYREEE (reference sequence). This CDR3 region has 13 residues.

The chain couples TRBV27 to TRBJ1-6; 7 nucleotides agree with TRBD1. This CDR3 comprises 14 residues. Germline lookup yields CDR1 MNHEY and CDR2 SMNVEV (reference sequence). J gave up 7 bases and V 4 bases, and 4 bases lay outside the gene matches. The CDR3: CASSSRRGNSPLHF. CDR3 nucleotide sequence: TGTGCCAGCAGTTCCCGCAGGGGGAATTCACCCCTCCACTTT.

CDR3 in DNA: TGTGCCTCCCAAGGAGGGGGCTTGTATGGCTACACCTTC. Protein: CASQGGGLYGYTF. V gene TRBV30 combines with J gene TRBJ1-2, with TRBD1 matching 7 bases. Germline trimming cut 7 bases from V and 5 bases from J; bases unmatched to any gene: 10. CDR3 length equals 13 residues. Looked up from germline, CDR1 is GTSNPN and CDR2 is SVGIG (reference sequence).

This chain connects TRBV7-9 to TRBJ1-2; D possibly corresponds to TRBD1 (5 bases). Trimming removed 4 bases at V and 4 bases at J, with 19 bases between. The length of the CDR3 is 16 residues. Germline V gene data show CDR1 as SEHNR and CDR2 as FQNEAQ (reference sequence). The CDR3 loop reads CASSSSGAGRSYGYTF. CDR3 coding DNA: TGTGCCAGCAGCTCCAGCGGCGCAGGGAGGTCCTATGGCTACACCTTC.

This chain links TRBV29-1 with TRBJ1-2; D is ambiguous. Germline values: CDR1 SQVTM, CDR2 ANQGSEA. The length of the CDR3 is 12 residues. Trimming removed 7 bases from V and 0 bases from J, with 9 bases in between. The CDR3 reads CSAGGTNYGYTF. Here the CDR3 DNA reads TGCAGCGCCGGCGGGACTAACTATGGCTACACCTTC.

This sequence joins TRBV25-1 and TRBJ2-5, with TRBD1 identical over 7 bases. CDR3 length equals 15 residues. Germline V gene sequence: CDR1 MGHDK, CDR2 SYGVNS. Trimming took 1 base from V and 0 from J; bases not matched to a gene: 2. The CDR3 is CASSESDRYQETQYF. The CDR3 DNA follows: TGTGCCAGCAGTGAATCGGACAGGTACCAAGAGACCCAGTACTTC.

J is TRBJ2-7 and V is TRBV11-3, with 8 bases lining up with TRBD2. This CDR3 contains 16 residues. CDR1 is SGHNT and CDR2 is YENEEA in the germline V gene. The V segment lost 5 bases and the J segment 3 bases; nucleotides outside the gene matches: 12. CDR3 loop: CASSTTPGAGGYEQYF. CDR3 sequence (DNA): TGTGCCAGCAGCACTACTCCAGGGGCGGGGGGCTACGAGCAGTACTTC.

This chain connects TRBV27 to TRBJ1-5, with 7 bases lining up with TRBD1. Germline CDR1 is MNHEY and CDR2 is SMNVEV (reference sequence). J lost 5 bases, V lost 5 bases, and 6 bases had no gene match. The CDR3 is 14 residues long. As DNA, the CDR3 is TGTGCCAGCAGTCCACCAGGGACAGATCAGCCCCAGCATTTT. It specifies CASSPPGTDQPQHF.

This clone was recorded only once. The chain has TRBV11-2 and TRBJ2-1, with 7 positions matching TRBD2. Germline trimming cut 2 bases from V and 0 bases from J; bases unmatched to any gene: 13. The CDR3 spans 19 residues. Germline CDR1 SGHAT, CDR2 FQNNGV. CDR3 in DNA: TGTGCCAGCAGCTTAATTGAGAGAAGCGGGACCTTCTCCTACAATGAGCAGTTCTTC. Translation: CASSLIERSGTFSYNEQFF.

This clone has just one count. The gene calls are TRBV18 and TRBJ2-1; a possible D gene is TRBD1 (8 bases). V lost 5 bases and J lost 9, with 11 bases in between. The germline V gene encodes CDR1 KGHSH and CDR2 LQKENI. CDR3 length equals 12 residues. CDR3 in amino acids: CASSYRGGEQFF. In DNA, the CDR3 is TGTGCCAGCTCATACAGGGGGGGTGAGCAGTTCTTC.

The rearrangement joins TRBV11-3 to TRBJ1-4; D uncertain. Germline CDR1 SGHNT, CDR2 YENEEA. CDR3 length: 15 residues. Trimming removed 4 bases from V and 6 bases from J, with 15 bases in between. Here the CDR3 DNA reads TGTGCCAGCAGCTCGGGCAGCGGGCAGGATGAAAAACTGTTTTTT. It codes for CASSSGSGQDEKLFF.

This clone was detected only once. This chain links TRBV5-5 with TRBJ1-5; D is ambiguous. CDR3 length equals 13 residues. The V gene's germline CDR1 is SGHKS and CDR2 YYEKEE (reference sequence). Trimming stripped 0 bases from V and 4 bases from J, with 5 bases between. CDR3 nucleotides: TGTGCCAGCAGCTTGGCGTATAATCAGCCCCAGCATTTT. Translating it yields CASSLAYNQPQHF.

The CDR3 coding sequence is TGTGCCAGCAGTCCCGGTCTCGGGGAGCTGTTTTTT. Residues: CASSPGLGELFF. The rearrangement joins TRBV7-2 to TRBJ2-2; D remains ambiguous. This CDR3 has 12 amino acids. V lost 6 bases to trimming and J lost 7 bases, with 9 bases between them. Germline V lookup: CDR1 SGHTA, CDR2 FQGNSA.

The chain uses TRBV28 and TRBJ2-7; 7 bases map to TRBD2. The germline V gene encodes CDR1 MDHEN and CDR2 SYDVKM. J was trimmed by 2 bases and V by 4 bases; bases with no gene match: 8. This CDR3 has 15 amino acids. CDR3 nucleotide sequence: TGTGCCAGCAGTTATGGGCTAGCGGAGGCCTACGAGCAGTACTTC. Protein product: CASSYGLAEAYEQYF.